Listed here are 27 T cell receptor beta chains from one sample, sequenced in a study of cytomegalovirus exposure and HLA in healthy donors. The PCR had 60 Vbeta and 13 Jbeta primers. Here immunoSEQ multiplex PCR was the method, and the copy in TCRdb shows in-frame clones only, minus some. The sample has 110,000 or so clones, 65% to 85% seen once. Sequenced input: PBMCs. All receptors come from a woman aged 18-29 years in good health and CMV-seronegative.

This clone turned up a few times. The CDR3 loop is CSVESQIGSFSSTDTQYF. CDR3 bases: TGCAGCGTTGAATCTCAAATCGGGAGCTTCTCTAGCACAGATACGCAGTATTTT. The chain uses TRBV29-1 and TRBJ2-3; TRBD2 is a possible D gene (6 bases). CDR1 and CDR2 from the germline V gene are SQVTM and ANQGSEA. The CDR3 runs 18 residues. V lost 2 bases and J 0 bases, leaving 21 bases between the germline ends.

This clone was seen a handful of times. The chain has TRBV28 and TRBJ2-4; 7 nucleotides line up with TRBD1. The CDR3 covers 15 residues. In germline, CDR1 is MDHEN, CDR2 SYDVKM. V was pared by 2 bases and J by 7 bases, with 8 bases of the junction left unmatched. Here the CDR3 DNA reads TGTGCCAGCAGTTTACCTCCGGGACAGAGGAACATTCAGTACTTC. The encoded protein is CASSLPPGQRNIQYF.

V and J are TRBV30 and TRBJ1-2; 7 bases fit TRBD1. Germline CDR1 is GTSNPN and CDR2 is SVGIG (reference sequence). J lost 3 bases, V lost 1 base, and 5 bases had no gene match. This CDR3 is built from 14 residues. The chain's CDR3 is CAWSGDRVDYGYTF. CDR3 nucleotide sequence: TGTGCCTGGAGTGGAGACAGGGTTGACTATGGCTACACCTTC.

The chain carries TRBV28 and TRBJ1-4; no reliable D call. This CDR3 has 13 residues. V gave up 9 bases and J gave up 4 bases, with 12 bases separating them. Germline CDR1 MDHEN, CDR2 SYDVKM. This chain's CDR3 is CASSREVNEKLFF. CDR3 DNA sequence: TGTGCCAGTTCGAGGGAGGTTAATGAAAAACTGTTTTTT.

This sequence joins TRBV7-6 and TRBJ2-5; D is perhaps TRBD1 (5 bases). V was shortened by 5 bases and J by 5 bases, with 18 bases between the two germline ends. This CDR3 has 15 residues. Per the germline V gene, CDR1 is SGHVS and CDR2 is FNYEAQ. The CDR3 nucleotides are TGTGCCAGCAGCCAATACAGGATCCCAAGGGAGACCCAGTACTTC. Protein product: CASSQYRIPRETQYF.

The CDR3 DNA sequence: TGTGCCAGCAGCTTGGACAGGGGAGGCGGGGAGCTGTTTTTT. Protein product: CASSLDRGGGELFF. This sequence joins TRBV11-2 and TRBJ2-2; TRBD1 aligns across 9 bases. V lost 3 bases to trimming and J lost 7 bases; unmatched junction nucleotides: 3. The CDR3 totals 14 residues. The germline gives CDR1 SGHAT, CDR2 FQNNGV.

The chain carries TRBV7-9 and TRBJ2-3, with 9 nucleotides matching TRBD2. Germline loops: CDR1 SEHNR, CDR2 FQNEAQ (reference sequence). J was trimmed by 4 bases and V by 5 bases; bases with no gene match: 7. The CDR3 spans 15 residues. CDR3 in DNA: TGTGCCAGCAGCCTCGGACTAGCGACTGCAGATACGCAGTATTTT. Translating gives CASSLGLATADTQYF.

This clone came up once. The rearrangement links TRBV6-5 to TRBJ1-2; TRBD1 is a possible D gene (5 bases). Trimming removed 5 bases at V and 4 bases at J, with 11 bases between. In germline, CDR1 is MNHEY, CDR2 SVGAGI. The CDR3 is 13 amino acids. The CDR3 sequence is CASSRPGGYGYTF. The DNA of the CDR3 is TGTGCCAGCAGTCGCCCCGGGGGCTATGGCTACACCTTC.

A single count supports this clone. The rearrangement joins TRBV5-4 to TRBJ2-3; D unresolved. The CDR3 consists of 13 residues. Per germline, CDR1 SGHNT and CDR2 YYREEE (reference sequence). V was cut by 2 bases and J by 1 base, with 5 bases left in between. The chain's CDR3 is CASSFSGTDTQYF. The CDR3 nucleotides read TGTGCCAGCAGCTTCTCGGGCACAGATACGCAGTATTTT.

The chain links TRBV5-1 to TRBJ1-3; no definite D call. Germline-derived CDR1 and CDR2 are SGHRS and YFSETQ. The length of the CDR3 is 15 residues. V shed 6 bases and J shed 2 bases, with 15 bases lying between them. CDR3 residues: CASTLDSTPGNTIYF. The CDR3 nucleotides read TGCGCCAGCACGCTCGATTCTACTCCTGGAAACACCATATATTTT.

CDR3 nucleotide sequence: TGTGCCAGTAGTCTGGGCGCGGGGACTGAAGCTTTCTTT. This translates into CASSLGAGTEAFF. V and J are TRBV19 and TRBJ1-1, with unresolved D. Per the germline V gene, CDR1 is LNHDA and CDR2 is SQIVND (reference sequence). The V gene lost 5 bases and the J gene lost 5 bases, with 12 bases spanning the gap. This CDR3 is 13 amino acids long.

The gene calls are TRBV6-5 and TRBJ1-2; D perhaps matches TRBD1 (6 bases). Between the trimmed V and J ends, which lost 2 bases and 2 bases, there was a span of 9 bases. Germline CDR1 and CDR2: MNHEY and SVGAGI. CDR3 length equals 14 residues. The CDR3 coding sequence is TGTGCCAGCAGTTACGACAGGACGAACTATGGCTACACCTTC. Translating it yields CASSYDRTNYGYTF.

The chain recombines TRBV6-4 with TRBJ2-2, with D tentatively TRBD2 (5 bases). The CDR3 runs 14 residues. V lost 5 bases to trimming and J lost 2 bases, with 9 bases between them. Germline V gene lookup returns CDR1 MRHNA and CDR2 SNTAGT. The CDR3 here is CASSFRDNTGELFF. The CDR3 nucleotides read TGTGCCAGCAGTTTTCGGGATAACACCGGGGAGCTGTTTTTT.

The V gene is TRBV6-1, the J gene TRBJ2-1; 7 positions match TRBD2. The CDR3 is 13 amino acids. V lost 7 bases, J lost 8 bases, and 8 bases stayed unmatched. Germline CDR1 and CDR2: MNHNS and SASEGT. The CDR3 loop is CASNGLGGHEQFF. The CDR3 nucleotides are TGTGCCAGCAACGGACTAGGAGGGCATGAGCAGTTCTTC.

This clone was found once. The V gene is TRBV6-1, the J gene TRBJ1-1, with 9 bases that match TRBD1. CDR1 MNHNS and CDR2 SASEGT come from the germline V gene. This CDR3 is 15 amino acids long. Unmatched junction bases numbered 13, after V lost 10 bases and J lost 4 bases. The CDR3 protein is CATGGAEDRGTEAFF. The CDR3 bases are TGTGCCACTGGGGGTGCGGAGGACAGGGGCACTGAAGCTTTCTTT.

The rearrangement links TRBV5-5 to TRBJ2-5, with D possibly being TRBD2 (6 bases). This CDR3 is built from 14 residues. Per the germline V gene, CDR1 is SGHKS and CDR2 is YYEKEE (reference sequence). Between the trimmed V and J ends, which lost 4 bases and 2 bases, there was a span of 12 bases. The CDR3 coding sequence is TGTGCCAGCAGCGGGAGGACACTTCAAGAGACCCAGTACTTC. It translates to CASSGRTLQETQYF. Supplemented by reference TRBV5-5 and TRBJ2-5, the full variable domain reads DAGVTQSPTHLIKTRGQQVTLRCSPISGHKSVSWYQQVLGQGPQFIFQYYEKEERGRGNFPDRFSARQFPNYSSELNVNALLLGDSALYLCASSGRTLQETQYFGPGTRLLVL.

The sample holds a few counts of this clone. The gene calls are TRBV4-3 and TRBJ2-3, with TRBD1 matching over 9 bases. The ends lost 3 bases at V and 3 bases at J; junction bases unmatched: 7. The CDR3 covers 16 residues. CDR1 is LGHNA, CDR2 YSLEER, per germline. CDR3 region: CASSQITGGLTDTQYF. The CDR3 DNA is TGCGCCAGCAGCCAGATAACAGGGGGCTTGACAGATACGCAGTATTTT.

Only a few counts were recorded for this clone. As DNA, the CDR3 is TGTGCCAGCAGTGAAAACAGGGGGCCAGATACGCAGTATTTT. Its translation: CASSENRGPDTQYF. The chain recombines TRBV6-4 with TRBJ2-3; 9 bases are shared with TRBD1. In germline, CDR1 is MRHNA, CDR2 SNTAGT. The ends lost 3 bases at V and 4 bases at J; junction bases unmatched: 2. This CDR3 region has 14 residues.

This chain joins TRBV4-2 and TRBJ2-3; tentatively, D is TRBD2 (6 bases). Germline CDR1 LGHNA, CDR2 YNFKEQ. CDR3 size: 17 residues. V was clipped by 0 bases and J by 2 bases, with 15 bases between them. CDR3 in amino acids: CASSQDRWGDVTDTQYF. CDR3 in DNA: TGTGCCAGCAGCCAAGATCGTTGGGGGGACGTCACAGATACGCAGTATTTT.

The CDR3 sequence is CAWSVSRGDTEAFF. The CDR3 nucleotides are TGTGCCTGGAGTGTATCACGGGGGGACACTGAAGCTTTCTTT. The V and J genes are TRBV30 and TRBJ1-1, with D maybe TRBD1 (5 bases). V dropped 0 bases and J dropped 3 bases, with 11 bases sitting between them. Germline lookup yields CDR1 GTSNPN and CDR2 SVGIG (reference sequence). The CDR3 has 14 amino acids.

Turning to this clone: Other nucleotide sequences from this sample produce the same CDR3. V usage is TRBV7-9 and J usage is TRBJ2-3; D ambiguous. Trimming pared 5 bases from V and 3 bases from J, leaving 3 bases between. The CDR3 covers 11 residues. Per the germline V gene, CDR1 is SEHNR and CDR2 is FQNEAQ (reference sequence). The CDR3 is CASSLTDTQYF. CDR3 DNA sequence: TGTGCCAGCAGCCTAACAGATACGCAGTATTTT.

The chain couples TRBV15 to TRBJ1-1; 10 positions match TRBD1. The CDR3 covers 16 residues. Germline assignment: CDR1 LNHNV and CDR2 YYDKDF (reference sequence). J gave up 4 bases and V 1 base, and 6 bases lay outside the gene matches. CDR3 in amino acids: CATSRGIGQGGTEAFF. The CDR3 DNA reads TGTGCCACCAGCAGAGGTATAGGACAGGGGGGCACTGAAGCTTTCTTT. The variable domain in full, with the rest retrieved from reference TRBV15 and TRBJ1-1, is DAMVIQNPRYQVTQFGKPVTLSCSQTLNHNVMYWYQQKSSQAPKLLFHYYDKDFNNEADTPDNFQSRRPNTSFCFLDIRSPGLGDTAMYLCATSRGIGQGGTEAFFGQGTRLTVV.

The chain recombines TRBV19 with TRBJ2-1; D not certain. CDR3 length: 15 amino acids. Trimming stripped 6 bases from V and 0 bases from J, with 12 bases between. Germline CDR1 is LNHDA and CDR2 is SQIVND (reference sequence). For the CDR3, the DNA is TGTGCCAGTAGATCCCTAGAGAGCTCCTACAATGAGCAGTTCTTC. This gives the protein CASRSLESSYNEQFF.

The J gene is TRBJ1-1, the V gene TRBV28; 9 bases align to TRBD1. The V and J ends lost 0 bases and 5 bases, in that order; junction bases with no gene match: 7. CDR1 and CDR2 from the germline V gene are MDHEN and SYDVKM. This CDR3 is 16 amino acids long. This CDR3 reads CASSLWGTGLDTEAFF. Written as DNA, the CDR3 is TGTGCCAGCAGTTTATGGGGGACAGGGTTGGATACTGAAGCTTTCTTT. The full variable domain, its missing parts supplied by reference TRBV28 and TRBJ1-1, is DVKVTQSSRYLVKRTGEKVFLECVQDMDHENMFWYRQDPGLGLRLIYFSYDVKMKEKGDIPEGYSVSREKKERFSLILESASTNQTSMYLCASSLWGTGLDTEAFFGQGTRLTVV.

The chain is built from TRBV4-2 and TRBJ1-1; TRBD1 might be the D (5 bases). Germline CDR1 LGHNA, CDR2 YNFKEQ. V was shortened by 4 bases and J by 3 bases, with 15 bases between the two germline ends. CDR3 length: 15 residues. The CDR3 sequence: CASSLQWGEDTEAFF. Written as DNA, the CDR3 is TGTGCCAGCAGCCTCCAGTGGGGGGAGGACACTGAAGCTTTCTTT.

The sample holds a few counts of this clone. The chain carries TRBV5-4 and TRBJ1-4; tentatively, D is TRBD1 (6 bases). The ends were cut back, 1 base at V and 8 bases at J, with 12 bases in the middle. The CDR3 loop spans 14 amino acids. The germline V gene encodes CDR1 SGHNT and CDR2 YYREEE (reference sequence). The CDR3 sequence: CASSLYRVGEKLFF. The CDR3 nucleotides read TGTGCCAGCAGCTTGTACAGGGTGGGAGAAAAACTGTTTTTT.

The chain couples TRBV7-9 to TRBJ2-3, with TRBD2 matching 7 bases. The J segment lost 2 bases and the V segment lost 9 bases, leaving 5 bases of the junction unmatched. Germline values: CDR1 SEHNR, CDR2 FQNEAQ (reference sequence). The CDR3 is 13 amino acids. The CDR3 region has the DNA TGTGCCAGTCAGCGGGGCGACACAGATACGCAGTATTTT. Its translation is CASQRGDTDTQYF. Using reference TRBV7-9 and TRBJ2-3 for the parts outside the CDR3, the full variable domain is DTGVSQNPRHKITKRGQNVTFRCDPISEHNRLYWYRQTLGQGPEFLTYFQNEAQLEKSRLLSDRFSAERPKGSFSTLEIQRTEQGDSAMYLCASQRGDTDTQYFGPGTRLTVL.